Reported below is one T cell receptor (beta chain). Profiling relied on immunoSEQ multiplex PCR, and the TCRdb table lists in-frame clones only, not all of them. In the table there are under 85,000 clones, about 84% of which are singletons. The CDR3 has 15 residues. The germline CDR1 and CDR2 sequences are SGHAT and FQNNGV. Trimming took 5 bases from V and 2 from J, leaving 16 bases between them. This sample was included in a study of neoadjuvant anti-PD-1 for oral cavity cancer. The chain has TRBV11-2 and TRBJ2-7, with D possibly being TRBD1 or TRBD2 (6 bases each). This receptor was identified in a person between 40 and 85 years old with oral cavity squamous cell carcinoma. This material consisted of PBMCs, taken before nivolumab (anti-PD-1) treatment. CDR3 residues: CASSTRPGAAYEQYF. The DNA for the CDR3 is TGTGCCAGCAGCACAAGGCCGGGGGCGGCCTACGAGCAGTACTTC. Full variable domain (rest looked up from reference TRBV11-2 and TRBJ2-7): EAGVAQSPRYKIIEKRQSVAFWCNPISGHATLYWYQQILGQGPKLLIQFQNNGVVDDSQLPKDRFSAERLKGVDSTLKIQPAKLEDSAVYLCASSTRPGAAYEQYFGPGTRLTVT.